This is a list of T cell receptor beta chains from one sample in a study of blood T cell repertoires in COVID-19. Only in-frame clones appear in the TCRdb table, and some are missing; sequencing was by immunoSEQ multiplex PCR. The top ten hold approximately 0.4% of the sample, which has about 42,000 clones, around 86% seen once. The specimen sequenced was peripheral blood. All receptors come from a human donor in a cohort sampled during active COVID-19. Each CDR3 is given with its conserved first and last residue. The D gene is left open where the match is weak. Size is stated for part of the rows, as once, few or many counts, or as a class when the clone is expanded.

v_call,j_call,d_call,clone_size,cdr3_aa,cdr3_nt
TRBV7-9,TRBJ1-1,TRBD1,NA,CASSPQGVYTEAFF,TGTGCCAGCAGTCCCCAGGGGGTTTACACTGAAGCTTTCTTT
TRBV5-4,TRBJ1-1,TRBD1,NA,CASSLGQGITEAFF,TGTGCCAGCAGCTTGGGACAGGGTATCACTGAAGCTTTCTTT
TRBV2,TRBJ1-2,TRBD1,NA,CASSRGQNYYGYTF,TGTGCCAGCAGTAGGGGACAGAACTACTATGGCTACACCTTC
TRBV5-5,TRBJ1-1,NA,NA,CASSLVGRGWSTEAFF,TGTGCCAGCAGCTTGGTTGGCAGGGGATGGAGCACTGAAGCTTTCTTT
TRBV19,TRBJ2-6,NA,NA,CASLLGVSQTGANVLTF,TGTGCCTCCCTGCTAGGGGTCAGCCAAACTGGGGCCAACGTCCTGACTTTC
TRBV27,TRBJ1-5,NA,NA,CASSSSGYQPQHF,TGTGCCAGCAGCTCTTCCGGTTATCAGCCCCAGCATTTT
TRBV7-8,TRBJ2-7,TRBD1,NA,CASSHGQGASYEQYF,TGTGCCAGCAGCCACGGACAGGGCGCCTCCTACGAGCAGTACTTC
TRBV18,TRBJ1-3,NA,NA,CASSPYASGISSGNTIYF,TGTGCCAGCTCACCGTACGCCTCAGGGATCAGCTCTGGAAACACCATATATTTT
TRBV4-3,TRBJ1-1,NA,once,CASRLQSGVAEAFF,TGCGCCAGCAGGCTCCAATCGGGTGTCGCTGAAGCTTTCTTT
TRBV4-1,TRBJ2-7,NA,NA,CASRQTGDYEQYF,TGCGCCAGCAGACAAACCGGGGACTACGAGCAGTACTTC
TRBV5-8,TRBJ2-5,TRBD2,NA,CASSLTQGGFQETQYF,TGTGCCAGCAGCTTGACCCAGGGAGGGTTCCAAGAGACCCAGTACTTC
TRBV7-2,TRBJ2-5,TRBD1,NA,CASSSGGMGLQETQYF,TGTGCCAGCAGTTCAGGGGGAATGGGCCTTCAAGAGACCCAGTACTTC
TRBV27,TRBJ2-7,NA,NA,CASSPGQAYEQYF,TGTGCCAGCAGTCCGGGACAAGCCTACGAGCAGTACTTC
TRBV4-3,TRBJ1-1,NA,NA,CASSQDNNRPMNTEAFF,TGCGCCAGCAGCCAAGATAATAACAGACCGATGAACACTGAAGCTTTCTTT
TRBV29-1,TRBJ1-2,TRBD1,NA,CSVESGGAYGYTF,TGCAGCGTTGAATCAGGGGGCGCATATGGCTACACCTTC
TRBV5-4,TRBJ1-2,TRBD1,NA,CASNAHTGAIDYGYTF,TGTGCCAGCAACGCACATACAGGGGCGATTGACTATGGCTACACCTTC
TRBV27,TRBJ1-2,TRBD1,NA,CASSYSGQVYGYTF,TGTGCCAGCAGCTATTCGGGACAGGTCTATGGCTACACCTTC
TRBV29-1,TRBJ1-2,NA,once,CSVEGHPIYGYTF,TGCAGCGTTGAGGGACACCCCATCTATGGCTACACCTTC
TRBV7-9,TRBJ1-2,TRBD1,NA,CASSSRQGGGYTF,TGTGCCAGCAGCTCCAGACAGGGCGGGGGCTACACCTTC
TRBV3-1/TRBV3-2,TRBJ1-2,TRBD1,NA,CASSPRPGQGASHHGYTF,TGTGCCAGCAGCCCAAGGCCGGGACAGGGGGCGTCCCACCATGGCTACACCTTC
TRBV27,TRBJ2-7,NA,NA,CASSLGLGSYEQYF,TGTGCCAGCAGTTTAGGGCTTGGCTCCTACGAGCAGTACTTC
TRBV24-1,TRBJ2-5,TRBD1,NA,CATSDLLPDHRGRETQYF,TGTGCCACCAGTGATTTGCTCCCAGATCACAGGGGGAGGGAGACCCAGTACTTC
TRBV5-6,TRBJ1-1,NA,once,CASSPWAMNTEAFF,TGTGCCAGCAGCCCCTGGGCGATGAACACTGAAGCTTTCTTT
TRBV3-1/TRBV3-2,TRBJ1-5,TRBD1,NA,CASSQDSGTGGFGGNQPQHF,TGTGCCAGCAGCCAAGATTCCGGGACAGGGGGTTTCGGCGGCAATCAGCCCCAGCATTTT
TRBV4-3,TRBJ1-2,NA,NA,CASSQGSSSSF,TGCGCCAGCAGCCAAGGGAGTTCTTCATCCTTC
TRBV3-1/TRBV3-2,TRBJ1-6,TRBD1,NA,CASSLRDRDNSPLHF,TGTGCCAGCAGCCTCCGGGACAGGGATAATTCACCCCTCCACTTT
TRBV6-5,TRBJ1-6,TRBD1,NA,CASSRTGRNSPLHF,TGTGCCAGCAGTCGGACAGGGAGGAATTCACCCCTCCACTTT
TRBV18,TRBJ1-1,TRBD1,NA,CASSPGRDREAFF,TGTGCCAGCTCACCAGGCCGGGACAGGGAAGCTTTCTTT
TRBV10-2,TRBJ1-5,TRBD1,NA,CASSAATGVYSNQPQHF,TGCGCCAGCAGTGCAGCTACAGGGGTCTACAGCAATCAGCCCCAGCATTTT
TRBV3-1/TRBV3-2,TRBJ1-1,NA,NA,CASSQGGVKMAFF,TGTGCCAGCAGCCAAGGCGGTGTTAAGATGGCTTTCTTT
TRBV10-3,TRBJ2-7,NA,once,CAIRSGEGTYEQYF,TGTGCCATTCGGTCAGGGGAGGGGACCTACGAGCAGTACTTC
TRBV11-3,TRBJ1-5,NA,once,CASSLEYGRVDFQPQHF,TGTGCCAGCAGCTTAGAGTACGGCAGGGTAGATTTTCAGCCCCAGCATTTT
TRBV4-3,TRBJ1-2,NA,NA,CASSQVRGGSYGYTF,TGCGCCAGCAGCCAAGTCCGGGGGGGCAGCTATGGCTACACCTTC